The 14 T cell receptor beta chains below come from one sample, sequenced in a study of early T cells in non-severe SARS-CoV-2 infection. Each CDR3 protein gets one entry after TCRdb re-called the 5' RACE reads with MiXCR. Here the sample spans 65,000 to 80,000 distinct CDR3 sequences, roughly 10% being singletons. Specimen: whole blood. All receptors derive from an adult who was a healthcare worker with PCR-confirmed SARS-CoV-2 infection or an uninfected control (not recorded which).

This chain uses TRBV6-1 with TRBJ2-2; the D call may be TRBD1 or TRBD2 (5 bases each). V was trimmed by 4 bases and J by 4 bases, leaving 13 bases between them. CDR1 and CDR2 (germline): MNHNS, SASEGT. This CDR3 has 15 amino acids. CDR3 amino acids: CASSVGTPGTGELFF. CDR3 bases: TGTGCCAGCAGTGTGGGGACCCCGGGCACCGGGGAGCTGTTTTTT.

V and J are TRBV5-6 and TRBJ1-1, with D perhaps matching TRBD1 (5 bases). Germline CDR1 reads SGHDT; CDR2 reads YYEEEE. This CDR3 contains 12 residues. Deletions cut 5 bases from V and 7 bases from J, with 12 bases between. Here the CDR3 reads CASSRWGDEAFF. The DNA of the CDR3 is TGTGCCAGCAGTCGATGGGGGGATGAAGCTTTCTTT.

This clonotype was counted at least ten times. The V and J genes are TRBV12-5 and TRBJ1-3, with D possibly being TRBD1 (5 bases). V lost 1 base and J 0 bases, leaving 13 bases between the germline ends. This CDR3 spans 17 amino acids. Looked up from germline, CDR1 is LGHNT and CDR2 is FRNRAP. The CDR3 reads CASGLGPGTGSGNTIYF. Here the CDR3 DNA reads TGTGCTAGTGGTTTGGGCCCCGGGACGGGCTCTGGAAACACCATATATTTT.

The CDR3 loop reads CASSVGRLAGGTDTQYF. The CDR3, as DNA: TGTGCCAGCAGCGTAGGAAGACTAGCGGGCGGCACAGATACGCAGTATTTT. The chain has TRBV9 and TRBJ2-3; 10 nucleotides match TRBD2. Unmatched junction bases numbered 5, after V lost 0 bases and J lost 1 base. From germline, CDR1 is SGDLS and CDR2 YYNGEE. CDR3 length: 17 amino acids.

The chain is built from TRBV3-1 and TRBJ1-3; TRBD1 is a possible D gene (5 bases). V was trimmed by 1 base and J by 2 bases, leaving 9 bases between them. The CDR3 contains 15 residues. The germline V gene encodes CDR1 LGHDT and CDR2 YNNKEL (reference sequence). The CDR3 protein is CASSQARGAGNTIYF. The DNA for the CDR3 is TGTGCCAGCAGCCAAGCACGGGGGGCTGGAAACACCATATATTTT.

The V call is TRBV24-1, the J call TRBJ2-3; no reliable D call. V lost 3 bases and J 0 bases, leaving 6 bases between the germline ends. The CDR3 loop spans 14 amino acids. CDR1 and CDR2 from the germline V gene are KGHDR and SFDVKD. CDR3 bases: TGTGCCACCAGTGATGCTGCCAGCACAGATACGCAGTATTTT. Translation: CATSDAASTDTQYF.

The chain employs TRBV12-3 or TRBV12-4 and TRBJ1-2; the match to TRBD1 covers 10 bases. The CDR3 is made up of 15 amino acids. The trim removed 5 bases at V and 4 bases at J, leaving 7 bases unmatched. Here the CDR3 reads CASSSPGQGIYGYTF. DNA of the CDR3: TGTGCCAGCAGTAGCCCGGGACAGGGGATCTATGGCTACACCTTC.

The rearrangement links TRBV18 to TRBJ1-2; D is unclear. The CDR3 runs to 16 residues. Trimming removed 3 bases from V and 3 bases from J, with 17 bases in between. CDR1 and CDR2 from the germline V gene are KGHSH and LQKENI. CDR3 region: CASSPLREGGDYGYTF. In DNA, the CDR3 is TGTGCCAGCTCACCCCTACGAGAGGGTGGAGACTATGGCTACACCTTC.

The gene calls are TRBV9 and TRBJ2-1; D is unresolved. Germline CDR1 is SGDLS and CDR2 is YYNGEE. Trimming left V 0 bases short and J 12 bases short, with 7 bases between. This CDR3 spans 11 amino acids. CDR3 region: CASSVDGWQFF. CDR3 sequence (DNA): TGTGCCAGCAGCGTAGATGGGTGGCAGTTCTTC.

The genes are TRBV27 and TRBJ2-1, with D unclear. This CDR3 contains 13 residues. CDR1 MNHEY and CDR2 SMNVEV come from the germline V gene (reference sequence). Trimming took off 5 bases at V and 6 bases at J, with 11 bases between the two ends. CDR3 bases: TGTGCCAGCAGTCCCATGTGGGGCAATGAGCAGTTCTTC. Translating it yields CASSPMWGNEQFF.

V gene TRBV5-1 combines with J gene TRBJ1-1; possibly TRBD1 for D (5 bases). CDR3 length equals 14 residues. Germline CDR1 reads SGHRS; CDR2 reads YFSETQ. V lost 4 bases and J lost 5, with 15 bases in between. The DNA for the CDR3 is TGCGCCAGCAGCAGGGGCCGCGTCCAGACTGAAGCTTTCTTT. Translation: CASSRGRVQTEAFF.

In nucleotides, the CDR3 is TGTGCCAGCAGCTCGGGGACCCAGTACTTC. Its translation is CASSSGTQYF. The genes are TRBV6-2 or TRBV6-3 and TRBJ2-5; D is ambiguous. Trimming took 6 bases from V and 7 from J, leaving 6 bases between them. In germline, CDR1 is MNHEY, CDR2 SVGEGT. There are 10 residues in the CDR3.

This clonotype was detected ten times or more. The chain carries TRBV10-2 and TRBJ1-1; D unresolved. The CDR3 is 12 amino acids. Per germline, CDR1 WSHSY and CDR2 SAAADI. Trimming pared 6 bases from V and 0 bases from J, leaving 5 bases between. DNA for the CDR3: TGCGCCAGCAGAGCCATGAACACTGAAGCTTTCTTT. It is translated as CASRAMNTEAFF.

The CDR3 DNA is TGTGCCAGCAGCACCGGGACAGCGTATAATTCACCCCTCCACTTT. Its protein is CASSTGTAYNSPLHF. The chain joins TRBV7-3 to TRBJ1-6; 7 bases agree with TRBD1. This CDR3 region has 15 residues. Trimming cost V 5 bases and J 4 bases; bases outside gene matches: 5. Germline values: CDR1 SGHTA, CDR2 FQGTGA.